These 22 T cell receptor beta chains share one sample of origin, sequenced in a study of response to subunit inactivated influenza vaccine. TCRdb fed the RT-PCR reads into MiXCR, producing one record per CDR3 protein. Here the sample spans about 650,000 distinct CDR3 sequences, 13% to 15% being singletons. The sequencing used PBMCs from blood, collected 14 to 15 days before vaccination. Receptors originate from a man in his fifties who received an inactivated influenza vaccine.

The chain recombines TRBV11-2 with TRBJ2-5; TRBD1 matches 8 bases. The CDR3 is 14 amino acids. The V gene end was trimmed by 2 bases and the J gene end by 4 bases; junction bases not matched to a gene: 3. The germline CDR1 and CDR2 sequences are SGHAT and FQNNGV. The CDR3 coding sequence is TGTGCCAGCAGCTTAAGTCAGGGGGCAGAGACCCAGTACTTC. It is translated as CASSLSQGAETQYF.

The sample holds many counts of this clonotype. DNA for the CDR3: TGTGCCAGCAGCCATGACAGGGATAATCAGCCCCAGCATTTT. It encodes CASSHDRDNQPQHF. This chain links TRBV27 with TRBJ1-5, with 7 bases fitting TRBD1. J lost 4 bases, V lost 6 bases, and 6 bases had no gene match. CDR1 is MNHEY, CDR2 SMNVEV, per germline (reference sequence). The CDR3 consists of 14 residues.

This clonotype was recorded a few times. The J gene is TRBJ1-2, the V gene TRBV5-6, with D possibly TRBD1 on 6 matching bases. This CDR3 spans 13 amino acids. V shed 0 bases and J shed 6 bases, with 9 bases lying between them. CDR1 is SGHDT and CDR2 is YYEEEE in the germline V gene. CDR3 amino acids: CASSLGTGNGYTF. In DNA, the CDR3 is TGTGCCAGCAGCTTGGGTACAGGGAATGGCTACACCTTC. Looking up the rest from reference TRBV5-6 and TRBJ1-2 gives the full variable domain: DAGVTQSPTHLIKTRGQQVTLRCSPKSGHDTVSWYQQALGQGPQFIFQYYEEEERQRGNFPDRFSGHQFPNYSSELNVNALLLGDSALYLCASSLGTGNGYTFGSGTRLTVV.

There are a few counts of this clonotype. CDR3 region: CAISEKRGGRETQYF. In DNA, the CDR3 is TGTGCCATCAGTGAGAAAAGGGGCGGCCGGGAGACCCAGTACTTC. The chain carries TRBV10-3 and TRBJ2-5; D may be TRBD1 (5 bases). V gave up 2 bases and J gave up 5 bases, with 15 bases separating them. This CDR3 is 15 amino acids long. Germline V CDR1 and CDR2: ENHRY, SYGVKD.

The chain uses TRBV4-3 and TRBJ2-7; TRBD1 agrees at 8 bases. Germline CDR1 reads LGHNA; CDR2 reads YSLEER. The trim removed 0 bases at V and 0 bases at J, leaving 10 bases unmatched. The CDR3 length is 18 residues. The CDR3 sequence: CASSQDWVTGTGSYEQYF. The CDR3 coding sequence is TGCGCCAGCAGCCAAGACTGGGTAACCGGGACAGGCTCCTACGAGCAGTACTTC.

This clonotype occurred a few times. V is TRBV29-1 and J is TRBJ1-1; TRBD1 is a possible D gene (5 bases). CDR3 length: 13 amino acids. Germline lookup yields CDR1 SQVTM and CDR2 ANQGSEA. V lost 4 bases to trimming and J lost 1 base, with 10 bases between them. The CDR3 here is CSVVGGRNTEAFF. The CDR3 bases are TGCAGCGTTGTTGGGGGAAGGAACACTGAAGCTTTCTTT. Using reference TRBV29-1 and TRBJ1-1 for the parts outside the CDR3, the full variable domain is SAVISQKPSRDICQRGTSLTIQCQVDSQVTMMFWYRQQPGQSLTLIATANQGSEATYESGFVIDKFPISRPNLTFSTLTVSNMSPEDSSIYLCSVVGGRNTEAFFGQGTRLTVV.

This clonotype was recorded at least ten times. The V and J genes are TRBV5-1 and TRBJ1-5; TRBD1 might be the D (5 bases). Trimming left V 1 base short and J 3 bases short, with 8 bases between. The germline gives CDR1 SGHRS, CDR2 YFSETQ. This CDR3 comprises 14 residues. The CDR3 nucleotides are TGCGCCAGCAGCTTGTCGGGGGACAATCAGCCCCAGCATTTT. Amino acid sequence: CASSLSGDNQPQHF.

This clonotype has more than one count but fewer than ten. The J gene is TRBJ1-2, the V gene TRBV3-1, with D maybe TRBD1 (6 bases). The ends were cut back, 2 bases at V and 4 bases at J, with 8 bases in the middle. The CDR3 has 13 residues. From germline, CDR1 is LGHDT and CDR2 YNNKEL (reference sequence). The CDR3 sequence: CASSQTGTYGYTF. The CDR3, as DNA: TGTGCCAGCAGCCAAACAGGGACCTATGGCTACACCTTC.

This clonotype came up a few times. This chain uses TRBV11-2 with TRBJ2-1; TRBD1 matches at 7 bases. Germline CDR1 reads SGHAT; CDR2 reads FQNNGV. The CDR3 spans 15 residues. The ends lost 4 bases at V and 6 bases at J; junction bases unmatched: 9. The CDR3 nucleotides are TGTGCCAGCAGCTCCGGGACAGACTGGGTCAATGAGCAGTTCTTC. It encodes CASSSGTDWVNEQFF.

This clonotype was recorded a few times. The CDR3 region has the DNA TGTGCCAGCAGCTTAAGGGCGGTCCCGGGACTAGCGGGAGGTAATGCCAATGAGCAGTTCTTC. Translating it yields CASSLRAVPGLAGGNANEQFF. The chain is built from TRBV7-3 and TRBJ2-1; 15 bases are a match to TRBD2. CDR3 length equals 21 residues. The germline gives CDR1 SGHTA, CDR2 FQGTGA. Trimming took 1 base from V and 6 from J; bases not matched to a gene: 16.

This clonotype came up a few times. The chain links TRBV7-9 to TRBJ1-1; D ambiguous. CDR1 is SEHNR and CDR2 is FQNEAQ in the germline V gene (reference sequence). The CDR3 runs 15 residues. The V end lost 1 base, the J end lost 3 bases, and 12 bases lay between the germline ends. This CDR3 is CASSLEGRGDTEAFF. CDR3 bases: TGTGCCAGCAGCTTAGAAGGCCGCGGGGACACTGAAGCTTTCTTT.

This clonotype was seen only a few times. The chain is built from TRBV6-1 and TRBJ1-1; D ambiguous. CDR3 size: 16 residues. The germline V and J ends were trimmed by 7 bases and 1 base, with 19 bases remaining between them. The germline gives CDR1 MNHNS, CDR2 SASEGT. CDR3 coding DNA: TGTGCCAGCACCACCCAGGCGGCTGGGAAGAACACTGAAGCTTTCTTT. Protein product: CASTTQAAGKNTEAFF.

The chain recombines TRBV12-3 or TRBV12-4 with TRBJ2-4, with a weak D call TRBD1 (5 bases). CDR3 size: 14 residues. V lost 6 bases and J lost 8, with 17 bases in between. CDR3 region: CASRAGFATDIQYF. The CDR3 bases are TGTGCCAGCAGGGCAGGGTTTGCCACAGACATTCAGTACTTC.

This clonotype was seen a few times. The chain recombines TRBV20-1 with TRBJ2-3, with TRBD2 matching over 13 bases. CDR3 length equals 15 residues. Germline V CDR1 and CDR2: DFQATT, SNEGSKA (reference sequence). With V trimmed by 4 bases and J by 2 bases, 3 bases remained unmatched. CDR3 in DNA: TGCAGTGCTACTGGGACTAGCGGGATCACAGATACGCAGTATTTT. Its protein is CSATGTSGITDTQYF.

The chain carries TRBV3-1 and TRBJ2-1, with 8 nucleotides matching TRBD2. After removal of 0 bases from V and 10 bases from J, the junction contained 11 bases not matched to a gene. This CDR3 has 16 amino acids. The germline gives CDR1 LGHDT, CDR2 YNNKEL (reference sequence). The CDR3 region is CASSQDLQRGSVEQFF. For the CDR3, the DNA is TGTGCCAGCAGCCAAGATTTACAGCGGGGGTCGGTCGAGCAGTTCTTC.

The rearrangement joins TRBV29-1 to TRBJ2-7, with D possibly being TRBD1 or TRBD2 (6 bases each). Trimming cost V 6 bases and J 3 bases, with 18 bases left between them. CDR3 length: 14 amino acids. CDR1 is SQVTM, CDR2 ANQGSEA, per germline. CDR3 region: CSVRGGGSSYEQYF. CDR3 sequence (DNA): TGCAGCGTGAGAGGGGGAGGCAGTAGCTACGAGCAGTACTTC.

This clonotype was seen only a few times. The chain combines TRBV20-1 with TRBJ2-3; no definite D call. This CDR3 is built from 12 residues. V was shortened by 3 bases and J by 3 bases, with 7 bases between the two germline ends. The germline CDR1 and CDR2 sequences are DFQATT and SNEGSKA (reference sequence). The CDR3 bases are TGCAGTGCTAGCTGGCAGACAGATACGCAGTATTTT. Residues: CSASWQTDTQYF.

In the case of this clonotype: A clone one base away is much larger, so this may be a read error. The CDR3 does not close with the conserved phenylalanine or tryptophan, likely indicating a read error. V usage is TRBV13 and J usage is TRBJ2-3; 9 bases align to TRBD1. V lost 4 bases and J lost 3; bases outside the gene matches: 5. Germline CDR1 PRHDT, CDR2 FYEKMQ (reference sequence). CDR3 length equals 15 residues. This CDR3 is CASSSGQGRTDTQYY. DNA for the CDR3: TGTGCCAGCAGCTCTGGACAGGGGAGGACAGATACGCAGTATTAT.

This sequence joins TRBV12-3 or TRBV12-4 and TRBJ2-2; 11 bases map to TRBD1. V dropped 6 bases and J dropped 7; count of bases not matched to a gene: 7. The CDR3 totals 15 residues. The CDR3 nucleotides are TGTGCCAGCAGCCAGGACAGGGGGCTTGGCGGGGAGCTGTTTTTT. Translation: CASSQDRGLGGELFF.

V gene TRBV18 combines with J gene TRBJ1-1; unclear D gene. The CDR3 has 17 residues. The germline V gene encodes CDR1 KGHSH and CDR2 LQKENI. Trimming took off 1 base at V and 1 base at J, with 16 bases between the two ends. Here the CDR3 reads CASSPRGTRSSNTEAFF. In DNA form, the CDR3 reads TGTGCCAGCTCACCACGGGGAACCCGGAGTTCGAACACTGAAGCTTTCTTT.

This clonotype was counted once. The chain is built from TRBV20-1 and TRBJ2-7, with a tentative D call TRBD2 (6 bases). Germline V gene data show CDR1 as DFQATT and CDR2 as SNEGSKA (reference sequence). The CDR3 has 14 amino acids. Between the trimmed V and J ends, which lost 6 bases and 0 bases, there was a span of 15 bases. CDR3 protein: CSASPGSGSYEQYF. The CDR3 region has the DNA TGCAGTGCAAGCCCGGGTAGCGGCTCCTACGAGCAGTACTTC.

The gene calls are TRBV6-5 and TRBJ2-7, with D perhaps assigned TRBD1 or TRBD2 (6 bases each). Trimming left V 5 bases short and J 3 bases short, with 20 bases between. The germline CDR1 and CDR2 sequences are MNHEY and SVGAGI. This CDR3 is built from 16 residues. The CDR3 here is CASSHRAGQTIYEQYF. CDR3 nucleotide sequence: TGTGCCAGCAGTCACCGGGCGGGACAAACAATCTACGAGCAGTACTTC.